This TCR beta chain was profiled in a study of blood T cells in healthy people across ages. The study's findings and limits: Unsorted PBMCs blocked a conclusive comparison of naive and antigen-experienced cells. Donors of long life had a larger count of naive CD4+ cells and greater diversity than aged donors. It was held that diversity estimates obtained from one million T cells represented underestimates. A roughly linear fall in TCR beta diversity per million T cells was seen with increasing age.

The second PCR ran roughly 6 to 11 cycles with a sample-barcoded 5' primer and J-beta primers. TCRdb re-analysed the 5' RACE reads in MiXCR, keeping a single row per CDR3 protein. The table records about 1,000,000 distinct CDR3 sequences, more than 40% of them present only once. Remarks on this clonotype: Its antigen remains unidentified.

V was pared by 1 base and J by 6 bases, with 4 bases of the junction left unmatched. The germline CDR1 and CDR2 sequences are LGHNT and FRNRAP. CDR3 size: 16 residues. The origin of this receptor is a woman aged 55-70 years in good health. The sample taken for sequencing was blood. The rearrangement links TRBV12-5 to TRBJ2-1; 12 positions agree with TRBD2. CDR3 protein: CASGLERLAGVNEQFF. The CDR3 nucleotides read TGTGCTAGTGGTTTGGAACGACTAGCGGGAGTCAATGAGCAGTTCTTC.